A single sample is the source of the 31 T cell receptor beta chains below, sequenced in a study of shared clonotypes between healthy human individuals. The repertoire was sequenced with immunoSEQ multiplex PCR; TCRdb's copy has only in-frame clones and lacks some. The data contain roughly 1,100,000 clones, around four fifths of them singletons. The sample comprised memory CD4+ T cells sorted from blood. Subset denoted: CD45RA-negative fraction. These receptors all come from a man aged 18 to 29 in good health.

The genes are TRBV30 and TRBJ1-1; D unclear. The CDR3 runs to 13 residues. Germline V gives CDR1 GTSNPN, CDR2 SVGIG (reference sequence). V lost 0 bases to trimming and J lost 6 bases, with 11 bases between them. In nucleotides, the CDR3 is TGTGCCTGGAGTGTTGCCGGGAGCGCTGAAGCTTTCTTT. As protein: CAWSVAGSAEAFF.

The chain joins TRBV28 to TRBJ1-2; 7 bases line up with TRBD1. The trim removed 6 bases at V and 8 bases at J, leaving 9 bases unmatched. The germline V gene has CDR1 MDHEN and CDR2 SYDVKM. The CDR3 totals 13 residues. CDR3 sequence (DNA): TGTGCCAGCAGAGATGGGGCAGGGGGAGGCTACACCTTC. Residues: CASRDGAGGGYTF.

V and J are TRBV10-3 and TRBJ2-7; 8 bases match TRBD2. The germline gives CDR1 ENHRY, CDR2 SYGVKD. The CDR3 covers 15 residues. V shed 0 bases and J 5 bases; nucleotides not matched to a gene: 6. The CDR3 DNA follows: TGTGCCATCAGTGAGTCGGTAGCGGGACTGAACGAGCAGTACTTC. Translation: CAISESVAGLNEQYF.

This clone was found once. This chain links TRBV7-2 with TRBJ1-2; 9 bases match TRBD1. The CDR3 runs to 14 residues. The ends lost 5 bases at V and 5 bases at J; junction bases unmatched: 6. From germline, CDR1 is SGHTA and CDR2 FQGNSA. This chain's CDR3 is CASSDRTGVYGYTF. CDR3 coding DNA: TGTGCCAGCAGCGACCGGACAGGGGTATATGGCTACACCTTC.

On this clone: Other nucleotide sequences in the sample specify the same CDR3. The V gene is TRBV18, the J gene TRBJ1-1, with no clear D. CDR3 size: 14 residues. V was cut by 0 bases and J by 1 base, with 6 bases left in between. The germline V gene encodes CDR1 KGHSH and CDR2 LQKENI. The CDR3 nucleotides are TGTGCCAGCTCACCACCGGCAGGGAACACTGAAGCTTTCTTT. Residues: CASSPPAGNTEAFF.

The chain joins TRBV6-1 to TRBJ1-4, with a possible D match to TRBD1 (5 bases). Germline CDR1 and CDR2: MNHNS and SASEGT. Trimming pared 1 base from V and 7 bases from J, leaving 19 bases between. CDR3 length equals 17 residues. The DNA of the CDR3 is TGTGCCAGCAGTGAAGTTACGTCCAGGGCTAAGAGTGAAAAACTGTTTTTT. Translation: CASSEVTSRAKSEKLFF.

This rearrangement joins TRBV5-1 to TRBJ1-2; 8 nucleotides align to TRBD1. The germline CDR1 and CDR2 sequences are SGHRS and YFSETQ. V lost 3 bases and J lost 2; bases outside the gene matches: 6. The CDR3 extends over 15 amino acids. CDR3 nucleotide sequence: TGCGCCAGCAGCTCACGGACAGGGTCGAACTATGGCTACACCTTC. It yields the protein CASSSRTGSNYGYTF. Together with reference TRBV5-1 and TRBJ1-2, the CDR3 gives the full variable domain: KAGVTQTPRYLIKTRGQQVTLSCSPISGHRSVSWYQQTPGQGLQFLFEYFSETQRNKGNFPGRFSGRQFSNSRSEMNVSTLELGDSALYLCASSSRTGSNYGYTFGSGTRLTVV.

Note on this clone: It may be a read error: a sequence one base away is much more abundant. The V gene is TRBV6-1, the J gene TRBJ2-7; D gene uncertain. Trimming removed 5 bases at V and 0 bases at J, with 5 bases between. The CDR3 has 12 amino acids. The V gene's germline CDR1 is MNHNS and CDR2 SASEGT. CDR3 in DNA: TGTGCCAGCAGTTCCGCCTCCTACGAGCAGTACTTC. It translates to CASSSASYEQYF.

Concerning this clone: The sample contains more than one DNA sequence encoding this CDR3. The chain links TRBV28 to TRBJ1-5; no definite D call. Germline CDR1 and CDR2: MDHEN and SYDVKM. This CDR3 spans 13 amino acids. The V end was cut by 2 bases, the J end by 7 bases, with 9 bases between. The CDR3 here is CASSLGVRQPQHF. CDR3 DNA sequence: TGTGCCAGCAGTTTAGGAGTGCGGCAGCCCCAGCATTTT.

The chain joins TRBV10-3 to TRBJ1-5; D gene ambiguous. The ends were cut back, 4 bases at V and 0 bases at J, with 10 bases in the middle. Looked up from germline, CDR1 is ENHRY and CDR2 is SYGVKD. CDR3 length: 15 amino acids. CDR3 protein: CAISGSDGSNQPQHF. CDR3 DNA sequence: TGTGCCATCAGTGGTTCGGACGGTAGCAATCAGCCCCAGCATTTT.

The J gene is TRBJ1-1, the V gene TRBV7-2, with D unresolved. Germline V gives CDR1 SGHTA, CDR2 FQGNSA. There are 14 residues in the CDR3. The ends were cut back, 3 bases at V and 5 bases at J, with 13 bases in the middle. CDR3: CASSLESGRTEAFF. CDR3 DNA sequence: TGTGCCAGCAGCTTGGAGTCCGGGAGAACTGAAGCTTTCTTT.

This clone has just a few counts. The chain couples TRBV27 to TRBJ1-6; possibly TRBD1 for D (5 bases). CDR1 is MNHEY and CDR2 is SMNVEV in the germline V gene (reference sequence). The CDR3 is 14 amino acids. V was shortened by 3 bases and J by 9 bases, with 12 bases between the two germline ends. CDR3 residues: CASSFRQGGSPLHF. The CDR3 DNA is TGTGCCAGCAGTTTTCGCCAGGGTGGTTCACCCCTCCACTTT.

This clone was seen more than once but under ten times. The chain recombines TRBV7-2 with TRBJ1-2; D is perhaps TRBD1 (6 bases). This CDR3 has 14 amino acids. V was clipped by 5 bases and J by 6 bases, with 16 bases between them. Germline CDR1 reads SGHTA; CDR2 reads FQGNSA. For the CDR3, the DNA is TGTGCCAGCAGCACCGGACAGTTTAAGAATGGCTACACCTTC. It is translated as CASSTGQFKNGYTF. The full variable domain, rest sourced from reference TRBV7-2 and TRBJ1-2, is GAGVSQSPSNKVTEKGKDVELRCDPISGHTALYWYRQSLGQGLEFLIYFQGNSAPDKSGLPSDRFSAERTGGSVSTLTIQRTQQEDSAVYLCASSTGQFKNGYTFGSGTRLTVV.

In the case of this clone: In the same sample, other DNA sequences code for this CDR3. The chain combines TRBV10-3 with TRBJ1-2; 8 bases align to TRBD1. Trimming took 0 bases from V and 4 from J; bases not matched to a gene: 1. The length of the CDR3 is 14 residues. The germline CDR1 and CDR2 sequences are ENHRY and SYGVKD. This chain's CDR3 is CAISESDRGYGYTF. The CDR3 nucleotides read TGTGCCATCAGTGAGTCTGACAGGGGCTATGGCTACACCTTC.

The V and J genes are TRBV10-3 and TRBJ2-2; D tentatively fits TRBD1 or TRBD2 (5 bases each). The V and J ends lost 8 bases and 3 bases respectively, with 19 bases between them. The CDR3 spans 16 residues. Per germline, CDR1 ENHRY and CDR2 SYGVKD. The CDR3 loop is CAIETGTIGHTGELFF. The CDR3 DNA reads TGTGCCATCGAAACTGGGACGATCGGGCACACCGGGGAGCTGTTTTTT.

CDR3 in DNA: TGTGCCAGCAGTTTTACCTCTGGGACAAATTCGGAAGGCTACACCTTC. It specifies CASSFTSGTNSEGYTF. This chain joins TRBV6-5 and TRBJ1-2, with D possibly TRBD1 on 6 matching bases. V dropped 4 bases and J dropped 8 bases, with 23 bases sitting between them. CDR3 length equals 16 residues. Germline V gene lookup returns CDR1 MNHEY and CDR2 SVGAGI.

This clone occurred once. The chain couples TRBV30 to TRBJ1-4; D gene ambiguous. Germline assignment: CDR1 GTSNPN and CDR2 SVGIG (reference sequence). There are 14 residues in the CDR3. Trimming left V 2 bases short and J 6 bases short, with 13 bases between. CDR3 residues: CAWSRGRVDEKLFF. DNA of the CDR3: TGTGCCTGGAGTCGAGGAAGGGTCGATGAAAAACTGTTTTTT. The variable domain in full, completed from reference TRBV30 and TRBJ1-4, reads SQTIHQWPATLVQPVGSPLSLECTVEGTSNPNLYWYRQAAGRGLQLLFYSVGIGQISSEVPQNLSASRPQDRQFILSSKKLLLSDSGFYLCAWSRGRVDEKLFFGSGTQLSVL.

The rearrangement links TRBV9 to TRBJ1-3; 7 bases line up with TRBD1. Germline V gene data show CDR1 as SGDLS and CDR2 as YYNGEE. This CDR3 region has 14 residues. V was pared by 4 bases and J by 5 bases, with 6 bases of the junction left unmatched. CDR3 nucleotides: TGTGCCAGCAGCCAAACAGGGGATAGAAACACCATATATTTT. This encodes CASSQTGDRNTIYF. Together with reference TRBV9 and TRBJ1-3, the CDR3 gives the full variable domain: DSGVTQTPKHLITATGQRVTLRCSPRSGDLSVYWYQQSLDQGLQFLIQYYNGEERAKGNILERFSAQQFPDLHSELNLSSLELGDSALYFCASSQTGDRNTIYFGEGSWLTVV.

This clone was observed a few times. The chain uses TRBV2 and TRBJ1-5; no reliable D call. V dropped 6 bases and J dropped 2 bases, with 8 bases sitting between them. The CDR3 contains 13 residues. The germline gives CDR1 SNHLY, CDR2 FYNNEI. The CDR3 DNA reads TGTGCCAGCAGGGCGACGGGCAATCAGCCCCAGCATTTT. Translating it yields CASRATGNQPQHF. Looking up the rest from reference TRBV2 and TRBJ1-5 gives the full variable domain: EPEVTQTPSHQVTQMGQEVILRCVPISNHLYFYWYRQILGQKVEFLVSFYNNEISEKSEIFDDQFSVERPDGSNFTLKIRSTKLEDSAMYFCASRATGNQPQHFGDGTRLSIL.

This clone was observed a few times. The chain joins TRBV5-8 to TRBJ2-3; maybe TRBD2 (7 bases). The CDR3 length is 16 residues. Germline V CDR1 and CDR2: SGHTS, YDEGEE. The V and J ends lost 7 bases and 0 bases respectively, with 18 bases between them. The CDR3 DNA is TGTGCCAGCCCCTGGTTCGGGGGGCCAAGCACAGATACGCAGTATTTT. This translates into CASPWFGGPSTDTQYF.

CDR3 protein: CASKRTGGYEQYF. DNA for the CDR3: TGCGCCAGCAAACGGACAGGGGGGTACGAGCAGTACTTC. The rearrangement joins TRBV10-2 to TRBJ2-7, with TRBD1 matching 10 bases. The ends lost 7 bases at V and 4 bases at J; junction bases unmatched: 4. Germline V CDR1 and CDR2: WSHSY, SAAADI. This CDR3 has 13 residues.

This clone was seen a handful of times. V usage is TRBV18 and J usage is TRBJ2-7; D ambiguous. V lost 6 bases and J lost 6, with 15 bases in between. This CDR3 has 13 residues. CDR1 is KGHSH, CDR2 LQKENI, per germline. CDR3 in amino acids: CASSLGSVGEQYF. For the CDR3, the DNA is TGTGCCAGCTCTTTGGGGTCCGTCGGCGAGCAGTACTTC.

The gene calls are TRBV7-2 and TRBJ2-5; the match to TRBD2 covers 9 bases. V shed 1 base and J 5 bases; nucleotides not matched to a gene: 5. Germline CDR1 reads SGHTA; CDR2 reads FQGNSA. The CDR3 contains 15 residues. CDR3 sequence reads: CASSLGGRARETQYF. The CDR3 DNA reads as TGTGCCAGCAGCTTAGGCGGGAGGGCCCGGGAGACCCAGTACTTC. Combining the CDR3 with reference TRBV7-2 and TRBJ2-5 gives the whole variable domain GAGVSQSPSNKVTEKGKDVELRCDPISGHTALYWYRQSLGQGLEFLIYFQGNSAPDKSGLPSDRFSAERTGGSVSTLTIQRTQQEDSAVYLCASSLGGRARETQYFGPGTRLLVL.

This chain links TRBV18 with TRBJ2-7; TRBD1 might be the D (6 bases). The length of the CDR3 is 14 residues. V lost 2 bases and J lost 4, with 12 bases in between. The germline V gene encodes CDR1 KGHSH and CDR2 LQKENI. This CDR3 reads CASSPGWQGYEQYF. CDR3 DNA: TGTGCCAGCTCACCAGGGTGGCAGGGGTACGAGCAGTACTTC.

Turning to this clone: A far larger clone is a single base away, which makes a read error likely. This sequence joins TRBV29-1 and TRBJ1-1, with D uncertain. The V end was cut by 4 bases, the J end by 4 bases, with 22 bases between. From germline, CDR1 is SQVTM and CDR2 ANQGSEA. This CDR3 region has 16 residues. The CDR3 bases are TGCAGCGTTGTATCGGCTATGGTATTCCTCGGCACTGAAGCTTTCTTT. This gives the protein CSVVSAMVFLGTEAFF.

The chain uses TRBV10-3 and TRBJ1-1; maybe TRBD1 (5 bases). The CDR3 is 13 residues long. Germline lookup yields CDR1 ENHRY and CDR2 SYGVKD. V was trimmed by 7 bases and J by 5 bases, leaving 14 bases between them. The DNA of the CDR3 is TGTGCCATCAAAAATGTAGGGGTAACTGAAGCTTTCTTT. As protein: CAIKNVGVTEAFF.

This chain joins TRBV5-4 and TRBJ2-7; D might be TRBD2 (7 bases). V lost 0 bases and J lost 2, with 12 bases in between. The length of the CDR3 is 15 residues. The germline V gene encodes CDR1 SGHNT and CDR2 YYREEE (reference sequence). The CDR3: CASSLAGGGTYEQYF. Here the CDR3 DNA reads TGTGCCAGCAGCTTGGCGGGGGGCGGTACCTACGAGCAGTACTTC. Full variable domain (remainder filled in from reference TRBV5-4 and TRBJ2-7): ETGVTQSPTHLIKTRGQQVTLRCSSQSGHNTVSWYQQALGQGPQFIFQYYREEENGRGNFPPRFSGLQFPNYSSELNVNALELDDSALYLCASSLAGGGTYEQYFGPGTRLTVT.

Comments on this clone: Other DNA sequences in this sample translate to the same CDR3. V usage is TRBV5-1 and J usage is TRBJ2-1; D remains ambiguous. CDR3 length: 12 amino acids. Germline lookup yields CDR1 SGHRS and CDR2 YFSETQ. Trimming took 0 bases from V and 7 from J, leaving 5 bases between them. The CDR3 spells CASSLAGNEQFF. DNA for the CDR3: TGCGCCAGCAGCTTGGCTGGGAATGAGCAGTTCTTC.

For this clone: Possible read error: a much larger clone is one base away. The chain uses TRBV7-2 and TRBJ1-3; D is possibly TRBD1 (5 bases). This CDR3 contains 15 residues. Deletions cut 1 base from V and 0 bases from J, with 7 bases between. Germline values: CDR1 SGHTA, CDR2 FQGNSA. CDR3 sequence reads: CASSLERGSGNTIYF. The CDR3 coding sequence is TGTGCCAGCAGCTTAGAAAGGGGCTCTGGAAACACCATATATTTT.

On this clone itself: Distinct nucleotide sequences in the sample also encode this CDR3. The V call is TRBV20-1, the J call TRBJ1-1; D remains ambiguous. The CDR3 loop spans 10 amino acids. Germline CDR1 is DFQATT and CDR2 is SNEGSKA (reference sequence). Trimming took 4 bases from V and 0 from J, leaving 0 bases between them. In DNA form, the CDR3 reads TGCAGTGCTATGAACACTGAAGCTTTCTTT. It specifies CSAMNTEAFF.

To note about this clone: This sequence may be a read error, since a much larger clone differs from it by one base. The same CDR3 also results from other DNA sequences found in this sample. J is TRBJ1-1 and V is TRBV27; possible D gene TRBD1, 5 bases. The CDR3 loop spans 13 amino acids. The germline V and J ends were trimmed by 4 bases and 0 bases, with 6 bases remaining between them. Germline V gene lookup returns CDR1 MNHEY and CDR2 SMNVEV (reference sequence). CDR3 sequence reads: CASSWGMNTEAFF. CDR3 nucleotides: TGTGCCAGCAGTTGGGGGATGAACACTGAAGCTTTCTTT.